This T cell receptor beta chain was sequenced for a study of response to subunit inactivated influenza vaccine. Broader study findings: The authors proposed limited new T cell recruitment per seasonal influenza vaccination.

This clonotype was seen a few times. What it binds is unknown. MiXCR was run by TCRdb on the RT-PCR reads, yielding one entry per CDR3 protein. The sample holds 590,000 or so distinct CDR3 sequences; roughly 15% are singletons and the top ten take around 7.6%. There are 16 residues in the CDR3. CDR1 LGHDT and CDR2 YNNKEL come from the germline V gene (reference sequence). Trimming took 4 bases from V and 6 from J; bases not matched to a gene: 6. The starting material was PBMCs from blood, obtained 14 to 15 days before vaccination. The chain has TRBV3-1 and TRBJ2-1, with 13 bases matching TRBD2. The clonotype was recovered from a middle-aged man who received an inactivated influenza vaccine. CDR3 sequence: CASSPPTSGRFNEQFF. The CDR3 nucleotides are TGTGCCAGCAGCCCGCCGACTAGCGGGAGGTTCAATGAGCAGTTCTTC.